The rows below give T cell receptor beta chains drawn from one sample of a study of Ad26.COV2.S vaccination and SARS-CoV-2 variants. This table comes from immunoSEQ multiplex PCR, and its TCRdb copy is limited to in-frame clones, with some not included. The profile shows some 340,000 clones, around 84% of them singletons. The material sequenced was peripheral blood, taken in a trial of Ad26.COV2.S vaccine versus placebo. These receptors all stem from a person aged 18-65 years who received the Ad26.COV2.S COVID-19 vaccine or a placebo. Each CDR3 is given with its conserved first and last residue. D genes are given only for firm matches. Part of the rows lack a size; the others show once, few, many or a class for expanded clones.

- | - | TRBJ1-3 | TRBV12-5 | TGTGCTAGTGGTTTGGCCCCCGGACCGGTATCTGGAAACACCATATATTTT | CASGLAPGPVSGNTIYF
TRBD1 | - | TRBJ2-7 | TRBV5-6 | TGTGCCAGCAGCGCAACTGACAGGGTCTACGAGCAGTACTTC | CASSATDRVYEQYF
- | - | TRBJ1-6 | TRBV7-9 | TGTGCCAGCAGCCGAGAGGGATCAGTCTATAATTCACCCCTCCACTTT | CASSREGSVYNSPLHF
- | few | TRBJ1-2 | TRBV21-1 | TGTGCCAGCAGCAAAGCGAGGAAATCTCGGGTGGAAATGGCGGGTTATGGCTACACCTTC | CASSKARKSRVEMAGYGYTF
TRBD1 | once | TRBJ1-1 | TRBV5-6 | TGTGCCAGCAGCTACTCGACAGGGGCCCCACGAGCTGAAGCTTTCTTT | CASSYSTGAPRAEAFF
- | - | TRBJ1-2 | TRBV19 | TGTGCCAGTAGTATTCGAGGGGGTGGCTACACCTTC | CASSIRGGGYTF
- | - | TRBJ2-3 | TRBV6-6 | TGTGCCAGCAGACCCCTTGGGTCTAGCACAGATACGCAGTATTTT | CASRPLGSSTDTQYF
- | - | TRBJ1-1 | TRBV5-4 | TGTGCCAGCAGCCTGATACAGGGGAACACTGAAGCTTTCTTT | CASSLIQGNTEAFF
TRBD1 | few | TRBJ2-1 | TRBV6-2/TRBV6-3 | TGTGCCAGCAGTTACTCCGGGACAGGCTACAATGAGCAGTTCTTC | CASSYSGTGYNEQFF
- | - | TRBJ1-1 | TRBV10-3 | TGTGCCATCAGTGAGTCGAGGGGAATGAACACTGAAGCTTTCTTT | CAISESRGMNTEAFF
- | - | TRBJ1-1 | TRBV29-1 | TGCAGCGTTGAACGGCTGAACACTGAAGCTTTCTTT | CSVERLNTEAFF
- | - | TRBJ2-5 | TRBV30 | TGTGCCTGGACGCAGCAGGGGAAGACCCAGTACTTC | CAWTQQGKTQYF
TRBD1 | many | TRBJ1-2 | TRBV2 | TGTGCCAGCAGTCGTACAGGGGATGGCTACACCTTC | CASSRTGDGYTF
- | - | TRBJ1-1 | TRBV20-1 | TGCAGTGCTAGGACAGGAGCTGAAGCTTTCTTT | CSARTGAEAFF
TRBD1 | - | TRBJ1-2 | TRBV9 | TGTGCCAGCAGCGTGGGACAGGTCTATGGCTACACCTTC | CASSVGQVYGYTF
TRBD1 | few | TRBJ2-7 | TRBV11-1 | TGTGCCAGCAGCTCCCGGACAGGCGTGGGCGAGCAGTACTTC | CASSSRTGVGEQYF